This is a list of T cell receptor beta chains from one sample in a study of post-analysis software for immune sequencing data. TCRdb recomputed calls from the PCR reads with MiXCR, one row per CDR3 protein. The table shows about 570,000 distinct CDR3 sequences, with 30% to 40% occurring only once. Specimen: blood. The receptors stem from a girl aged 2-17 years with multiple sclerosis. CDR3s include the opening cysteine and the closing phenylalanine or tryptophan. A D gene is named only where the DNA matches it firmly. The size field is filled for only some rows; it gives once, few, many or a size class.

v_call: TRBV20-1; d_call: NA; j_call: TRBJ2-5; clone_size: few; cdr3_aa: CSASALGGGFQTQYF; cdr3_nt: TGCAGTGCTAGTGCTTTAGGTGGCGGGTTTCAGACCCAGTACTTC
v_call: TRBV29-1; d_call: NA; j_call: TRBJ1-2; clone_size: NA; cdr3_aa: CSVEAPPGQGYGYTF; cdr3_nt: TGCAGCGTTGAAGCCCCTCCGGGACAAGGCTATGGCTACACCTTC
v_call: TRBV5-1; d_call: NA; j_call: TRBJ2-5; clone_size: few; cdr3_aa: CASSPGYQQETQYF; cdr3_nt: TGCGCCAGCAGCCCTGGATACCAACAAGAGACCCAGTACTTC
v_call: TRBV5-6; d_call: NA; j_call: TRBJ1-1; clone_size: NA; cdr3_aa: CASSGADAAEAFF; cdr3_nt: TGTGCCAGCAGCGGGGCCGACGCGGCAGAAGCTTTCTTT
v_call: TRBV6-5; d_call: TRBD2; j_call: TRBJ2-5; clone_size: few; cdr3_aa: CASTGTSGQETQYF; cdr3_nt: TGTGCCAGCACCGGGACTAGCGGGCAAGAGACCCAGTACTTC
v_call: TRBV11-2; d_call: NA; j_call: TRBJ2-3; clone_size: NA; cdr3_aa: CASSLGRPSADTQYF; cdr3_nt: TGTGCCAGCAGCTTAGGTCGGCCTAGCGCAGATACGCAGTATTTT
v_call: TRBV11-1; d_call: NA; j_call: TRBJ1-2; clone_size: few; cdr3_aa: CASSLTDSVYGYTF; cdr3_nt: TGTGCCAGCAGCCTGACGGACAGCGTCTATGGCTACACCTTC
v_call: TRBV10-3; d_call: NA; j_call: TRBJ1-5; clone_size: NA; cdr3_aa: CAISDSDWYSNQAQHF; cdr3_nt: TGTGCCATCAGTGATTCGGACTGGTATAGCAATCAGGCCCAGCATTTT
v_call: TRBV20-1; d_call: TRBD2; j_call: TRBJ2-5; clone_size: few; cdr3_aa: CSAAGTSGFRGTQYF; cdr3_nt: TGCAGTGCAGCCGGGACTAGCGGGTTCCGGGGGACCCAGTACTTC
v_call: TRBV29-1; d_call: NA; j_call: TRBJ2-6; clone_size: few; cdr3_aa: CSVERSAGSGANVLTF; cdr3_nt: TGCAGCGTTGAGAGGTCAGCGGGCTCTGGGGCCAACGTCCTGACTTTC
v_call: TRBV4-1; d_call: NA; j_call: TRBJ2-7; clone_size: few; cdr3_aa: CASSQVDYDYEQYF; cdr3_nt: TGCGCCAGCAGCCAAGTCGACTACGATTACGAGCAGTACTTC
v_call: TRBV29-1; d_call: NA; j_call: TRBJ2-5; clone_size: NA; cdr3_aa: CSVAPGRQETQYF; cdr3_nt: TGCAGCGTTGCGCCGGGCCGACAAGAGACCCAGTACTTC
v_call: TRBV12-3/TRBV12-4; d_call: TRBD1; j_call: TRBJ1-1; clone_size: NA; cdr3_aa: CASSSPITGAWMNTEAFF; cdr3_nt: TGTGCCAGCAGTTCGCCTATTACAGGGGCCTGGATGAACACTGAGGCTTTCTTT
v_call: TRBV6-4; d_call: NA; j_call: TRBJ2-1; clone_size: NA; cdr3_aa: CASSDEQGVYNEQFF; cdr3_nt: TGTGCCAGCAGTGACGAACAGGGCGTTTACAATGAGCAGTTCTTC
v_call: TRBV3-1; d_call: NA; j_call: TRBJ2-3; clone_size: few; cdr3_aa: CASSQTYSTDTQYF; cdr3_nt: TGTGCCAGCAGCCAAACGTATAGCACAGATACGCAGTATTTT
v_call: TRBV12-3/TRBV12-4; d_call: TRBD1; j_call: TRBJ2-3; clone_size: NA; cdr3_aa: CASNPRGRTDTEYF; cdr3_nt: TGTGCCAGCAACCCAAGGGGGCGCACAGATACGGAGTATTTT
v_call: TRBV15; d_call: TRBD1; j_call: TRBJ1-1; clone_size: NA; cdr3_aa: CATSRDFMDRGRGDTEAFF; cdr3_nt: TGTGCCACCAGCAGAGATTTTATGGACAGGGGGCGCGGGGACACTGAAGCTTTCTTT
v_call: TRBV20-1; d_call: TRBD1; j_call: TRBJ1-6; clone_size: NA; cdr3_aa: CSARKQGTLLHF; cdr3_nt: TGCAGTGCTAGGAAACAGGGGACACTCCTCCACTTT
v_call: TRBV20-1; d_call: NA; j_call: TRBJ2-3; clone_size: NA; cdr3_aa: CSARSPSESTDTQYF; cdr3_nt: TGCAGTGCTAGGAGTCCTAGCGAAAGCACAGATACGCAGTATTTT
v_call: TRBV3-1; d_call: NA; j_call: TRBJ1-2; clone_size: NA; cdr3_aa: CASSSGSQAGGYTF; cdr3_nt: TGTGCCAGCAGCTCCGGGAGCCAGGCTGGAGGCTACACCTTC
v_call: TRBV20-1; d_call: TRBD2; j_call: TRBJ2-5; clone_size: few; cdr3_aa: CSARAFSRLAGLQETQYF; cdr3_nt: TGCAGTGCTCGAGCTTTTAGTCGGCTAGCGGGCCTTCAAGAGACCCAGTACTTC
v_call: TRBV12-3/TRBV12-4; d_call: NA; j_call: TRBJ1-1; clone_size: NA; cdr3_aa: CASSLEVWGENTEAFF; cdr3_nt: TGTGCCAGCAGTTTAGAGGTTTGGGGGGAGAACACTGAAGCTTTCTTT
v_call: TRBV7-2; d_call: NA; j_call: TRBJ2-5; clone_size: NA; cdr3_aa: CASSLSGSLQETQYF; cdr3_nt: TGTGCCAGCAGCTTATCCGGATCGCTCCAAGAGACCCAGTACTTC
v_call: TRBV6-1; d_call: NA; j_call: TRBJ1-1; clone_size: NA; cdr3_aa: CASTLMGPVEAFF; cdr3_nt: TGTGCCAGCACCTTGATGGGTCCCGTTGAAGCTTTCTTT
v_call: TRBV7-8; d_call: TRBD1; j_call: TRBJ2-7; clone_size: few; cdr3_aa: CASSPTGTGGGYEQYF; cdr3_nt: TGTGCCAGCAGCCCTACTGGGACAGGGGGCGGCTACGAGCAGTACTTC